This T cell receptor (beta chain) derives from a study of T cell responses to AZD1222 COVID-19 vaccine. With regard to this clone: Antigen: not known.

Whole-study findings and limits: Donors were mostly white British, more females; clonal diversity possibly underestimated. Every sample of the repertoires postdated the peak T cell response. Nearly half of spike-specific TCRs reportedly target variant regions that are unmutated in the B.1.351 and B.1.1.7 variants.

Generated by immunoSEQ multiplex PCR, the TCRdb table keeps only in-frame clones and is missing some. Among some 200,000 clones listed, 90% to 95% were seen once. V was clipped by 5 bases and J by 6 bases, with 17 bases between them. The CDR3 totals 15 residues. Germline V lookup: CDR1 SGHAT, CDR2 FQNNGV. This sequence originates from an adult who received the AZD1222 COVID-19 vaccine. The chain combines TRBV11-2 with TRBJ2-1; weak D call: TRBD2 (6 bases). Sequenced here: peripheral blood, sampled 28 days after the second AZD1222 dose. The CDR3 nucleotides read TGTGCCAGCAGCCTGATTACTAGCATGGCCAATGAGCAGTTCTTC. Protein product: CASSLITSMANEQFF. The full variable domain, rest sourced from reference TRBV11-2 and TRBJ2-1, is EAGVAQSPRYKIIEKRQSVAFWCNPISGHATLYWYQQILGQGPKLLIQFQNNGVVDDSQLPKDRFSAERLKGVDSTLKIQPAKLEDSAVYLCASSLITSMANEQFFGPGTRLTVL.